A single sample gave rise to the 32 T cell receptor beta chains below, sequenced in a study of cytomegalovirus exposure and HLA in healthy donors. The protocol was immunoSEQ multiplex PCR, while the TCRdb copy is restricted to in-frame clones and leaves out a portion. The data show about 220,000 clones, 75% to 95% seen once. The sequenced material came from PBMCs. The receptor source for this set is a young woman in good health and CMV-seronegative.

The chain uses TRBV27 and TRBJ2-1; D ambiguous. The CDR3 spans 14 residues. Germline V gene data show CDR1 as MNHEY and CDR2 as SMNVEV (reference sequence). V lost 4 bases to trimming and J lost 0 bases, with 7 bases between them. CDR3 nucleotide sequence: TGTGCCAGCAGTTCAGCGAACTCCTACAATGAGCAGTTCTTC. This encodes CASSSANSYNEQFF.

This rearrangement joins TRBV19 to TRBJ1-2; TRBD1 agrees at 7 bases. After removal of 4 bases from V and 4 bases from J, the junction contained 9 bases not matched to a gene. Germline-derived CDR1 and CDR2 are LNHDA and SQIVND (reference sequence). The CDR3 totals 15 residues. CDR3 sequence: CASSRWYNRGYGYTF. The CDR3 region has the DNA TGTGCCAGTAGTAGGTGGTATAACAGGGGCTATGGCTACACCTTC.

The chain uses TRBV6-6 and TRBJ2-7; unclear D gene. Deletions cut 7 bases from V and 3 bases from J, with 13 bases between. The CDR3 has 13 residues. Germline V CDR1 and CDR2: MNHNY, SVGAGI (reference sequence). CDR3 nucleotide sequence: TGTGCCAGCATGGCCGACAAAGACTACGAGCAGTACTTC. This gives the protein CASMADKDYEQYF.

The gene calls are TRBV28 and TRBJ1-2, with 8 bases that match TRBD1. Looked up from germline, CDR1 is MDHEN and CDR2 is SYDVKM. The V segment lost 4 bases and the J segment 7 bases; nucleotides outside the gene matches: 5. CDR3 length equals 13 residues. CDR3 DNA sequence: TGTGCCAGCAGTTCCCCGGACAGGGTTGGCTACACCTTC. Amino acids: CASSSPDRVGYTF.

The V call is TRBV18, the J call TRBJ2-7; D is perhaps TRBD1 (5 bases). Trimming removed 2 bases at V and 3 bases at J, with 11 bases between. There are 14 residues in the CDR3. The V gene's germline CDR1 is KGHSH and CDR2 LQKENI. The CDR3 nucleotides are TGTGCCAGCTCACCAACGCAGGGTGACTACGAGCAGTACTTC. It is translated as CASSPTQGDYEQYF.

The rearrangement links TRBV7-2 to TRBJ2-7; no clear D gene. The V gene's germline CDR1 is SGHTA and CDR2 FQGNSA. The length of the CDR3 is 13 residues. V lost 1 base to trimming and J lost 4 bases, with 8 bases between them. CDR3 residues: CASSLDFFYEQYF. The CDR3 nucleotides read TGTGCCAGCAGCTTAGACTTTTTTTACGAGCAGTACTTC.

The chain recombines TRBV6-5 with TRBJ1-1; a weak D match, TRBD1 (5 bases). The CDR3 extends over 13 amino acids. Germline-derived CDR1 and CDR2 are MNHEY and SVGAGI. V shed 7 bases and J shed 4 bases, with 13 bases lying between them. Here the CDR3 reads CASKRTGGTEAFF. The CDR3 bases are TGTGCCAGCAAACGGACCGGGGGCACTGAAGCTTTCTTT.

V is TRBV5-1 and J is TRBJ2-1; TRBD2 matches at 16 bases. This CDR3 has 16 amino acids. The V gene end was trimmed by 4 bases and the J gene end by 8 bases; junction bases not matched to a gene: 6. Germline CDR1 and CDR2: SGHRS and YFSETQ. The CDR3 DNA reads as TGCGCCAGCAGCCTCGGGACTAGCGGGAGGGTGGATGAGCAGTTCTTC. Its protein is CASSLGTSGRVDEQFF.

This clone showed up just a few times. The genes are TRBV5-1 and TRBJ2-5; a possible D gene is TRBD2 (6 bases). CDR1 SGHRS and CDR2 YFSETQ come from the germline V gene. Trimming pared 0 bases from V and 9 bases from J, leaving 18 bases between. The CDR3 spans 15 residues. CDR3 coding DNA: TGCGCCAGCAGCTTGGAGTCGGGAGCGTATAGGGCCCAGTACTTC. This codes for CASSLESGAYRAQYF.

The chain links TRBV30 to TRBJ2-7, with D unclear. The germline gives CDR1 GTSNPN, CDR2 SVGIG (reference sequence). V shed 3 bases and J shed 4 bases, with 10 bases lying between them. The CDR3 totals 12 residues. CDR3 region: CAWSVEPYEQYF. Here the CDR3 DNA reads TGTGCCTGGAGCGTGGAGCCGTACGAGCAGTACTTC.

The table lists this clone with a few counts. The CDR3 sequence: CAWSVPRDEQYF. CDR3 DNA: TGTGCCTGGAGTGTACCTCGGGACGAGCAGTACTTC. V is TRBV30 and J is TRBJ2-7, with D hard to call. Germline V lookup: CDR1 GTSNPN, CDR2 SVGIG (reference sequence). V was trimmed by 0 bases and J by 5 bases, leaving 8 bases between them. This CDR3 contains 12 residues.

This chain joins TRBV30 and TRBJ1-4; 7 nucleotides line up with TRBD1. After removal of 4 bases from V and 3 bases from J, the junction contained 2 bases not matched to a gene. CDR1 is GTSNPN, CDR2 SVGIG, per germline (reference sequence). The CDR3 is 13 amino acids. The CDR3 loop reads CAWMGQSNEKLFF. CDR3 in DNA: TGTGCCTGGATGGGACAGTCTAATGAAAAACTGTTTTTT.

The chain couples TRBV27 to TRBJ2-1, with TRBD2 identical over 8 bases. Germline CDR1 MNHEY, CDR2 SMNVEV (reference sequence). V was clipped by 1 base and J by 4 bases; unmatched bases: 3. This CDR3 has 15 residues. The CDR3 coding sequence is TGTGCCAGCAGTTTATACCCTAGCGGGTACAATGAGCAGTTCTTC. This gives the protein CASSLYPSGYNEQFF.

The chain has TRBV19 and TRBJ2-7; 11 bases align to TRBD2. There are 15 residues in the CDR3. Germline values: CDR1 LNHDA, CDR2 SQIVND (reference sequence). J lost 1 base, V lost 5 bases, and 4 bases had no gene match. CDR3 bases: TGTGCCAGTAGTCTAGGGACTAGCGGATCCTACGAGCAGTACTTC. Amino acids: CASSLGTSGSYEQYF.

The J gene is TRBJ2-7, the V gene TRBV29-1; D is perhaps TRBD2 (5 bases). Trimming left V 1 base short and J 2 bases short, with 15 bases between. There are 15 residues in the CDR3. Germline CDR1 is SQVTM and CDR2 is ANQGSEA. The DNA for the CDR3 is TGCAGCGTTGAAGCGGGTCGAGGGATAGCCTACGAGCAGTACTTC. The encoded protein is CSVEAGRGIAYEQYF.

This chain connects TRBV30 to TRBJ2-3; the D is unclear. Germline CDR1 and CDR2: GTSNPN and SVGIG (reference sequence). The CDR3 contains 13 residues. V lost 2 bases to trimming and J lost 2 bases, with 8 bases between them. The CDR3 is CAWSPLDTDTQYF. DNA of the CDR3: TGTGCCTGGAGTCCGCTAGACACAGATACGCAGTATTTT.

CDR3 residues: CASSRGTSGTNEQFF. The DNA for the CDR3 is TGCGCCAGCAGCCGGGGGACTAGCGGGACAAATGAGCAGTTCTTC. The chain has TRBV4-1 and TRBJ2-1, with 13 bases matching TRBD2. V trimming: 4 bases; J trimming: 7 bases; junction bases outside the gene matches: 4. The CDR3 totals 15 residues. Germline V gene lookup returns CDR1 MGHRA and CDR2 YSYEKL.

The CDR3 protein is CASSLVEVFYGYTF. DNA for the CDR3: TGTGCCAGCAGCTTAGTAGAGGTTTTCTATGGCTACACCTTC. V usage is TRBV7-9 and J usage is TRBJ1-2; unclear D gene. The germline CDR1 and CDR2 sequences are SEHNR and FQNEAQ (reference sequence). V was trimmed by 1 base and J by 4 bases, leaving 10 bases between them. The CDR3 runs to 14 residues.

This clone has only a few counts. The chain uses TRBV6-6 and TRBJ2-7; 10 bases map to TRBD1. V was pared by 2 bases and J by 6 bases, with 7 bases of the junction left unmatched. Germline V gives CDR1 MNHNY, CDR2 SVGAGI (reference sequence). This CDR3 region has 15 residues. The CDR3 here is CASSYAGTGVLEQYF. In DNA, the CDR3 is TGTGCCAGCAGTTACGCAGGGACAGGGGTTCTCGAGCAGTACTTC.

The V gene is TRBV25-1, the J gene TRBJ1-3; 11 positions agree with TRBD1. The CDR3 sequence is 15 residues long. V gave up 6 bases and J gave up 8 bases; unmatched junction bases: 9. The germline CDR1 and CDR2 sequences are MGHDK and SYGVNS. CDR3 amino acids: CASSQGTGGSYTIYF. The CDR3 bases are TGTGCCAGCAGCCAAGGGACAGGGGGATCTTACACCATATATTTT.

The chain combines TRBV29-1 with TRBJ1-2; D possibly corresponds to TRBD1 (5 bases). V lost 6 bases, J lost 7 bases, and 18 bases lay in between. There are 13 residues in the CDR3. Germline V gene sequence: CDR1 SQVTM, CDR2 ANQGSEA. The chain's CDR3 is CSVGTGREGGYTF. The CDR3 DNA reads as TGCAGCGTGGGGACGGGAAGGGAGGGTGGCTACACCTTC.

The chain couples TRBV10-1 to TRBJ2-2; 14 bases line up with TRBD2. Germline assignment: CDR1 WNHNN and CDR2 SYGVQD (reference sequence). The trim removed 10 bases at V and 7 bases at J, leaving 11 bases unmatched. CDR3 length: 16 residues. Here the CDR3 DNA reads TGCGCCACCGGGACTAGCGGGAGTATTGGTATCGGGGAGCTGTTTTTT. Its protein product is CATGTSGSIGIGELFF.

The chain combines TRBV11-3 with TRBJ2-7; the match to TRBD1 covers 7 bases. This CDR3 has 13 residues. Trimming removed 6 bases from V and 3 bases from J; junction bases left unmatched: 5. Germline V gene lookup returns CDR1 SGHNT and CDR2 YENEEA. The chain's CDR3 is CASSPGQNYEQYF. The CDR3 coding sequence is TGTGCCAGCAGTCCGGGACAGAACTACGAGCAGTACTTC.

The chain recombines TRBV5-4 with TRBJ2-7, with 7 bases lining up with TRBD1. Germline V gene lookup returns CDR1 SGHNT and CDR2 YYREEE (reference sequence). The CDR3 is made up of 13 amino acids. Unmatched junction bases numbered 4, after V lost 4 bases and J lost 3 bases. The CDR3 nucleotides read TGTGCCAGCAGCCAGGGACAGTACTACGAGCAGTACTTC. Protein: CASSQGQYYEQYF.

The chain is built from TRBV7-6 and TRBJ2-5; 12 bases map to TRBD2. V trimming: 2 bases; J trimming: 5 bases; junction bases outside the gene matches: 15. The CDR3 runs to 19 residues. The germline gives CDR1 SGHVS, CDR2 FNYEAQ. CDR3 protein: CASSLSRSGTSGLLETQYF. DNA of the CDR3: TGTGCCAGCAGCTTATCCCGATCCGGGACTAGCGGGTTGTTGGAGACCCAGTACTTC.

The gene calls are TRBV27 and TRBJ1-2; 8 bases agree with TRBD1. This CDR3 contains 14 residues. V lost 3 bases, J lost 4 bases, and 4 bases stayed unmatched. Germline CDR1 MNHEY, CDR2 SMNVEV (reference sequence). The CDR3 nucleotides are TGTGCCAGCAGTTTGACAGGGGTGGGCTATGGCTACACCTTC. Its protein is CASSLTGVGYGYTF.

The V gene is TRBV29-1, the J gene TRBJ2-7, with D perhaps TRBD2 (5 bases). The V end lost 6 bases, the J end lost 2 bases, and 20 bases lay between the germline ends. CDR1 is SQVTM and CDR2 is ANQGSEA in the germline V gene. The CDR3 spans 15 residues. In DNA, the CDR3 is TGCAGCGTCGATATCCCGGGATCGAAAACCTACGAGCAGTACTTC. Encoded protein: CSVDIPGSKTYEQYF.

The chain recombines TRBV29-1 with TRBJ1-1; D uncertain. Deletions cut 5 bases from V and 7 bases from J, with 11 bases between. CDR3 size: 11 residues. CDR1 SQVTM and CDR2 ANQGSEA come from the germline V gene. The CDR3 nucleotides read TGCAGCGTTAGGGAGACAAGTGAAGCTTTCTTT. Protein product: CSVRETSEAFF.

The chain has TRBV6-1 and TRBJ2-1; 10 positions agree with TRBD1. In germline, CDR1 is MNHNS, CDR2 SASEGT. The V and J ends lost 8 bases and 0 bases, in that order; junction bases with no gene match: 4. The CDR3 contains 15 residues. The CDR3 coding sequence is TGTGCCAGCTGGGACAGGGGTAGCTCCTACAATGAGCAGTTCTTC. Translated: CASWDRGSSYNEQFF.

The chain joins TRBV5-1 to TRBJ2-2; D unclear. The ends were cut back, 1 base at V and 1 base at J, with 5 bases in the middle. This CDR3 contains 14 residues. Germline loops: CDR1 SGHRS, CDR2 YFSETQ. The CDR3 coding sequence is TGCGCCAGCAGCTTGAATATGAACACCGGGGAGCTGTTTTTT. Its translation is CASSLNMNTGELFF.

The chain combines TRBV9 with TRBJ1-6; the D is unclear. The CDR3 totals 15 residues. Between the trimmed V and J ends, which lost 0 bases and 7 bases, there was a span of 11 bases. Germline CDR1 is SGDLS and CDR2 is YYNGEE. The CDR3 nucleotides read TGTGCCAGCAGCGTAGTAGAACGTCCGAATTCACCCCTCCACTTT. Amino acid sequence: CASSVVERPNSPLHF.

V is TRBV19 and J is TRBJ2-7, with D tentatively TRBD2 (6 bases). The CDR3 has 13 amino acids. CDR1 LNHDA and CDR2 SQIVND come from the germline V gene (reference sequence). V was clipped by 3 bases and J by 5 bases, with 11 bases between them. This CDR3 reads CASSMPSGDEQYF. CDR3 nucleotides: TGTGCCAGTAGTATGCCTTCGGGGGACGAGCAGTACTTC.